This TCR beta chain comes out of a study of blood T cell repertoires in COVID-19. Ten or more counts support this clone. Trimming removed 4 bases from V and 7 bases from J, with 11 bases in between. Germline-derived CDR1 and CDR2 are LNHDA and SQIVND (reference sequence). This CDR3 contains 13 residues. Only in-frame clones appear in the TCRdb table, and some are missing; sequencing was by immunoSEQ multiplex PCR. The top ten hold 3.5% of the sample, which has around 140,000 clones, roughly 80% seen once. The chain recombines TRBV19 with TRBJ1-5; no clear D gene. The receptor's source is a man aged 70-80 years who had recovered from COVID-19. Specimen: peripheral blood. CDR3 loop: CASSNSPVQPQHF. The DNA of the CDR3 is TGTGCCAGTAGTAACTCCCCCGTGCAGCCCCAGCATTTT.